These 26 T cell receptor beta chains were all obtained from the same sample, sequenced in a study of cytomegalovirus exposure and HLA in healthy donors (dated by TCRdb to the late 2010s). The receptor library was made with the immunoSEQ multiplex PCR assay. Drawn from immuneACCESS, this table holds only the in-frame rearrangements with V and J called that TCRdb kept. Clones are partly lost; checked studies trace under half to an unresolved V gene and leave the rest unexplained. This sample comprises 150,000 to 200,000 clones, about 90% of them detected only once. The ten most abundant clones make up 4.2% of the sample. Sequenced input: PBMCs. These receptor sequences come from a man between 18 and 29 years old in good health and CMV-seropositive.

The chain joins TRBV7-3 to TRBJ2-2; 7 bases map to TRBD2. V shed 2 bases and J 5 bases; nucleotides not matched to a gene: 5. This CDR3 has 15 residues. The V gene's germline CDR1 is SGHTA and CDR2 FQGTGA. The CDR3: CASSLRGLGTGELFF. In DNA form, the CDR3 reads TGTGCCAGCAGCTTACGCGGACTAGGGACCGGGGAGCTGTTTTTT.

The gene calls are TRBV9 and TRBJ2-1, with 7 bases matching TRBD1. The CDR3 runs 15 residues. Germline CDR1 reads SGDLS; CDR2 reads YYNGEE. The trim removed 3 bases at V and 0 bases at J, leaving 3 bases unmatched. The CDR3 nucleotides read TGTGCCAGCAGCGGGGGACAGATCTCCTACAATGAGCAGTTCTTC. Its protein product is CASSGGQISYNEQFF.

The V and J genes are TRBV7-9 and TRBJ2-7; TRBD1 matches at 7 bases. The CDR3 is 12 amino acids. Germline CDR1 and CDR2: SEHNR and FQNEAQ (reference sequence). With 5 bases clipped from V and 6 bases from J, the junction kept 4 bases outside the gene matches. The CDR3 spells CASSRGPGEQYF. The CDR3 bases are TGTGCCAGCAGCAGGGGGCCCGGCGAGCAGTACTTC.

The gene calls are TRBV11-3 and TRBJ2-2, with TRBD1 as a possible D gene (6 bases). The CDR3 length is 16 residues. Trimming left V 5 bases short and J 6 bases short, with 19 bases between. Germline lookup yields CDR1 SGHNT and CDR2 YENEEA. The CDR3 sequence: CASSAIQGKRAGELFF. The CDR3 DNA sequence: TGTGCCAGCAGCGCTATACAGGGAAAGCGTGCCGGGGAGCTGTTTTTT.

In this sample, this clone turned up a few times. As DNA, the CDR3 is TGTGCCAGCAGTCGGTTCAACAATGAGCAGTTCTTC. It codes for CASSRFNNEQFF. The chain employs TRBV6-6 and TRBJ2-1; no clear D. Germline V lookup: CDR1 MNHNY, CDR2 SVGAGI (reference sequence). The CDR3 sequence is 12 residues long. V gave up 5 bases and J gave up 5 bases, with 7 bases separating them.

The chain is built from TRBV5-4 and TRBJ1-2; TRBD1 is a possible D gene (6 bases). Germline loops: CDR1 SGHNT, CDR2 YYREEE (reference sequence). V dropped 3 bases and J dropped 8 bases, with 20 bases sitting between them. This CDR3 has 15 residues. CDR3 sequence (DNA): TGTGCCAGCAGCTCCGCTATCGACAGGCCAGTAGGCTACACCTTC. Amino acid sequence: CASSSAIDRPVGYTF.

The genes are TRBV7-9 and TRBJ2-7, with TRBD1 as a possible D gene (5 bases). The CDR3 covers 13 residues. Per germline, CDR1 SEHNR and CDR2 FQNEAQ (reference sequence). CDR3 protein: CAEGWGSSYEQYF. The CDR3, as DNA: TGTGCAGAAGGATGGGGCTCCTCCTACGAGCAGTACTTC.

The V gene is TRBV9, the J gene TRBJ2-5; 10 nucleotides align to TRBD1. This CDR3 region has 19 residues. Per the germline V gene, CDR1 is SGDLS and CDR2 is YYNGEE. V lost 0 bases to trimming and J lost 1 base; unmatched junction nucleotides: 12. The CDR3 here is CASSVEAGTGVRSQETQYF. The CDR3 region has the DNA TGTGCCAGCAGCGTAGAAGCCGGGACAGGGGTTCGGTCCCAAGAGACCCAGTACTTC.

This chain uses TRBV19 with TRBJ2-2, with TRBD2 matching over 11 bases. There are 15 residues in the CDR3. Trimming cost V 3 bases and J 9 bases; bases outside gene matches: 6. Germline CDR1 reads LNHDA; CDR2 reads SQIVND (reference sequence). CDR3 sequence: CASSISTSGSRELFF. The CDR3 DNA sequence: TGTGCCAGTAGTATTAGTACTAGCGGGAGTCGGGAGCTGTTTTTT. The whole variable domain, remainder taken from reference TRBV19 and TRBJ2-2, is DGGITQSPKYLFRKEGQNVTLSCEQNLNHDAMYWYRQDPGQGLRLIYYSQIVNDFQKGDIAEGYSVSREKKESFPLTVTSAQKNPTAFYLCASSISTSGSRELFFGEGSRLTVL.

The chain joins TRBV25-1 to TRBJ2-5; tentatively, D is TRBD2 (6 bases). Germline CDR1 and CDR2: MGHDK and SYGVNS. The CDR3 totals 13 residues. The V and J ends lost 7 bases and 1 base respectively, with 10 bases between them. The CDR3 loop reads CASNPSAQETQYF. CDR3 DNA sequence: TGTGCCAGCAACCCTAGCGCCCAAGAGACCCAGTACTTC.

The chain combines TRBV7-8 with TRBJ1-4, with D unresolved. This CDR3 region has 16 residues. CDR1 and CDR2 from the germline V gene are SGHVS and FQNEAQ. The ends were cut back, 3 bases at V and 0 bases at J, with 11 bases in the middle. The CDR3 is CASSLVPSATNEKLFF. The CDR3 nucleotides read TGTGCCAGCAGCTTGGTACCCAGCGCAACTAATGAAAAACTGTTTTTT. Full variable domain (remainder filled in from reference TRBV7-8 and TRBJ1-4): GAGVSQSPRYKVAKRGQDVALRCDPISGHVSLFWYQQALGQGPEFLTYFQNEAQLDKSGLPSDRFFAERPEGSVSTLKIQRTQQEDSAVYLCASSLVPSATNEKLFFGSGTQLSVL.

V gene TRBV29-1 combines with J gene TRBJ1-1, with 10 bases matching TRBD1. Trimming removed 6 bases from V and 11 bases from J; junction bases left unmatched: 12. CDR1 and CDR2 from the germline V gene are SQVTM and ANQGSEA. The CDR3 runs 13 residues. The CDR3 region has the DNA TGCAGCGTCGACGGACAGGGGGGAATTGTGGCTTTCTTT. Protein product: CSVDGQGGIVAFF. Full variable domain (missing parts from reference TRBV29-1 and TRBJ1-1): SAVISQKPSRDICQRGTSLTIQCQVDSQVTMMFWYRQQPGQSLTLIATANQGSEATYESGFVIDKFPISRPNLTFSTLTVSNMSPEDSSIYLCSVDGQGGIVAFFGQGTRLTVV.

This clone was seen only a few times. The chain recombines TRBV19 with TRBJ2-1; 12 nucleotides line up with TRBD2. The CDR3 loop spans 15 amino acids. Trimming took 6 bases from V and 4 from J; bases not matched to a gene: 4. Germline lookup yields CDR1 LNHDA and CDR2 SQIVND (reference sequence). The CDR3 DNA reads as TGTGCCAGTAGGCGGACTAGCGGGGCTTACAATGAGCAGTTCTTC. Translated, it gives CASRRTSGAYNEQFF.

This clone has a single count. This chain links TRBV15 with TRBJ2-1; D ambiguous. The germline V gene encodes CDR1 LNHNV and CDR2 YYDKDF (reference sequence). V was trimmed by 7 bases and J by 2 bases, leaving 6 bases between them. The CDR3 is made up of 12 amino acids. The CDR3 spells CATTETYNEQFF. In nucleotides, the CDR3 is TGTGCCACCACCGAGACCTACAATGAGCAGTTCTTC.

The chain has TRBV19 and TRBJ2-7; maybe TRBD1 (5 bases). CDR3 length: 12 amino acids. CDR1 and CDR2 from the germline V gene are LNHDA and SQIVND (reference sequence). V lost 6 bases to trimming and J lost 1 base, with 7 bases between them. CDR3 sequence reads: CASSRVSYEQYF. For the CDR3, the DNA is TGTGCCAGTAGCAGGGTGTCCTACGAGCAGTACTTC.

The chain links TRBV5-5 to TRBJ2-1; 9 bases are shared with TRBD1. Trimming cost V 3 bases and J 0 bases; bases outside gene matches: 4. Germline CDR1 and CDR2: SGHKS and YYEKEE (reference sequence). The CDR3 contains 16 residues. CDR3 sequence: CASSSGTGSSYNEQFF. The CDR3, as DNA: TGTGCCAGCAGCTCCGGGACAGGGAGCTCCTACAATGAGCAGTTCTTC.

With regard to this clone: The identical CDR3 is also encoded by other nucleotide sequences in the sample. This chain connects TRBV4-1 to TRBJ2-5; D uncertain. Germline V gene sequence: CDR1 MGHRA, CDR2 YSYEKL. The CDR3 consists of 14 residues. The V and J ends lost 1 base and 5 bases respectively, with 11 bases between them. Written as DNA, the CDR3 is TGCGCCAGCAGCCAAGGATTGGCGAGGGAGACCCAGTACTTC. It translates to CASSQGLARETQYF.

This chain links TRBV10-3 with TRBJ2-2; 8 positions match TRBD2. CDR3 length: 15 residues. Germline CDR1 ENHRY, CDR2 SYGVKD. Trimming removed 6 bases from V and 6 bases from J; junction bases left unmatched: 9. The CDR3 DNA sequence: TGTGCCATCAGGGAGGCTAGCGGGTATGCCGGGGAGCTGTTTTTT. It codes for CAIREASGYAGELFF.

The V call is TRBV27, the J call TRBJ1-3; D remains ambiguous. V was pared by 2 bases and J by 4 bases, with 12 bases between. CDR1 is MNHEY, CDR2 SMNVEV, per germline (reference sequence). The CDR3 loop spans 15 amino acids. The CDR3 loop reads CASSLIPGSGNTIYF. The CDR3 DNA reads TGTGCCAGCAGTTTAATCCCGGGGAGCGGAAACACCATATATTTT.

This clone was seen once. The J gene is TRBJ2-7, the V gene TRBV6-7; TRBD2 might be the D (6 bases). TRBV6-7 is annotated as an ORF whose role is uncertain. The CDR3 spans 14 residues. The V gene lost 6 bases and the J gene lost 7 bases, with 19 bases spanning the gap. DNA of the CDR3: TGTGCCAGCAGCATAAGGCTTTGGGACTTGGAGCAGTACTTC. Its translation is CASSIRLWDLEQYF.

The chain carries TRBV7-8 and TRBJ2-5, with a tentative D call TRBD2 (5 bases). The ends were cut back, 0 bases at V and 2 bases at J, with 13 bases in the middle. The CDR3 is 16 residues long. Germline assignment: CDR1 SGHVS and CDR2 FQNEAQ. The CDR3: CASSLARVTKQETQYF. The CDR3 region has the DNA TGTGCCAGCAGCTTAGCGAGGGTCACAAAACAAGAGACCCAGTACTTC.

This clone occurred once. The chain carries TRBV7-2 and TRBJ1-5, with 7 bases fitting TRBD1. CDR1 SGHTA and CDR2 FQGNSA come from the germline V gene. Germline trimming cut 3 bases from V and 3 bases from J; bases unmatched to any gene: 2. This CDR3 contains 14 residues. The CDR3 spells CASSLGQLNQPQHF. For the CDR3, the DNA is TGTGCCAGCAGCTTGGGACAGCTCAATCAGCCCCAGCATTTT.

This clone was counted a few times. The chain is built from TRBV7-9 and TRBJ2-7; 9 positions match TRBD2. Germline V gene data show CDR1 as SEHNR and CDR2 as FQNEAQ (reference sequence). J gave up 6 bases and V 5 bases, and 14 bases lay outside the gene matches. The length of the CDR3 is 16 residues. The CDR3 DNA sequence: TGTGCCAGCAGCCCGTCCGGGACTAGCAAATTCATCGAGCAGTACTTC. Encoded protein: CASSPSGTSKFIEQYF.

V and J are TRBV11-2 and TRBJ2-1, with 9 bases matching TRBD2. Germline V lookup: CDR1 SGHAT, CDR2 FQNNGV. CDR3 length: 15 amino acids. Losses at the gene ends were 1 base for V and 5 bases for J; bases not matched to a gene: 3. In DNA, the CDR3 is TGTGCCAGCAGCTTAGCAGCGGGAGGAAACAATGAGCAGTTCTTC. Its protein is CASSLAAGGNNEQFF. Full variable domain (outside the CDR3, taken from reference TRBV11-2 and TRBJ2-1): EAGVAQSPRYKIIEKRQSVAFWCNPISGHATLYWYQQILGQGPKLLIQFQNNGVVDDSQLPKDRFSAERLKGVDSTLKIQPAKLEDSAVYLCASSLAAGGNNEQFFGPGTRLTVL.

The V and J genes are TRBV18 and TRBJ2-5, with D uncertain. V lost 3 bases and J 1 base, leaving 6 bases between the germline ends. The CDR3 runs to 13 residues. From germline, CDR1 is KGHSH and CDR2 LQKENI. DNA of the CDR3: TGTGCCAGCTCACCTTCGTCCCAAGAGACCCAGTACTTC. Protein product: CASSPSSQETQYF.

This chain uses TRBV30 with TRBJ2-1; the match to TRBD2 covers 11 bases. Germline V CDR1 and CDR2: GTSNPN, SVGIG (reference sequence). V shed 2 bases and J 8 bases; nucleotides not matched to a gene: 8. This CDR3 spans 15 amino acids. The CDR3 sequence is CAWSPGLAGTDEQFF. The CDR3 bases are TGTGCCTGGAGTCCCGGACTAGCGGGTACGGATGAGCAGTTCTTC.